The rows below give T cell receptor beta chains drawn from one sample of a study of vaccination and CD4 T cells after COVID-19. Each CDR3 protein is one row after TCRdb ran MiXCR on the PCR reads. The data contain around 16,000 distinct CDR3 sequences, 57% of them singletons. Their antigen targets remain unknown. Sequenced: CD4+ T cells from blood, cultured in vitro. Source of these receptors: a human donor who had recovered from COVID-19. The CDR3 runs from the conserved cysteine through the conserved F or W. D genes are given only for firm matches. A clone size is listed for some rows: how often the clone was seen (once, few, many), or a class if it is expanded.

TGTGCCAGCAGCCTCGTCAGTAGGGCTGAAGCTTTCTTT	CASSLVSRAEAFF	.	TRBV6-2/TRBV6-3	TRBJ1-1	.
TGTGCCAGCAGTTACGAGACAGGGGGTGGCTACACCTTC	CASSYETGGGYTF	TRBD1	TRBV6-5	TRBJ1-2	large
TGTGCCAGCAGTGGAAAAACAGGGGGAGGCACTGAAGCTTTCTTT	CASSGKTGGGTEAFF	TRBD1	TRBV2	TRBJ1-1	.
TGTGCCAGCAGTAAATACTCGGGGGGTTCTTATGGCTACACCTTC	CASSKYSGGSYGYTF	.	TRBV6-1	TRBJ1-2	few
TGTGCCAGCAGCCCCGATGAAGGGGCCTCCTACGAGCAGTACTTC	CASSPDEGASYEQYF	.	TRBV7-2	TRBJ2-7	.
TGTGCCAGCAGCCAAGATCTTCCGGGCGGATACAATGAGCAGTTCTTC	CASSQDLPGGYNEQFF	.	TRBV4-2	TRBJ2-1	few
TGCGCCAGCAGTTCCGGGACAGCTAACCAAGAGACCCAGTACTTC	CASSSGTANQETQYF	TRBD1	TRBV10-1	TRBJ2-5	.
TGCAGTGCTAGAAGGGGGGATGAAGCTTTCTTT	CSARRGDEAFF	.	TRBV20-1	TRBJ1-1	few
TGTGCCAGCAGTTTTGGGACTATAACGGGGGAGCAGTACTTC	CASSFGTITGEQYF	TRBD2	TRBV28	TRBJ2-7	few
TGTGCCAGCAGTGAAGCGGACAGCAATCAGCCCCAGCATTTT	CASSEADSNQPQHF	.	TRBV6-1	TRBJ1-5	.
TGCGCCAGCAGCCCCCCCGGGGGGGAGGGAAACATTCAGTACTTC	CASSPPGGEGNIQYF	TRBD2	TRBV4-1	TRBJ2-4	.
TGTGCCATCAGGGGGACTAGCGGGATCGAGCAGTACTTC	CAIRGTSGIEQYF	TRBD2	TRBV10-3	TRBJ2-7	medium-sized
TGTGCCAGCAGCCCAGGGGCCGGACTAGCAAATACGCAGTATTTT	CASSPGAGLANTQYF	TRBD2	TRBV7-8	TRBJ2-3	.
TGTGCCAGCAGCCAAGGCTCGGGGAACTATGGCTACACCTTC	CASSQGSGNYGYTF	.	TRBV4-2	TRBJ1-2	.
TGTGCCAGCAGCTTAAGGGACACCGATTTGACCGGGGAGCTGTTTTTT	CASSLRDTDLTGELFF	.	TRBV7-9	TRBJ2-2	.
TGCAGTGCTAGAGGGGGCGCGGGGCAGCCCCAGCATTTT	CSARGGAGQPQHF	.	TRBV20-1	TRBJ1-5	.
TGCGCCAGCAGCCTGCTAAAGAACACCGGGGAGCTGTTTTTT	CASSLLKNTGELFF	.	TRBV5-1	TRBJ2-2	.
TGTGCCAGCAGTTACCCCAGGGGAGGGTTGCAAGAGACCCAGTACTTC	CASSYPRGGLQETQYF	.	TRBV6-5	TRBJ2-5	.
TGCAGTGCTAGATTACTAGAGACCCAGTACTTC	CSARLLETQYF	.	TRBV20-1	TRBJ2-5	.
TGTGCCAGCAGTTCACTGCGCCGCCATCTTCTCTCACCCCTCCACTTT	CASSSLRRHLLSPLHF	.	TRBV28	TRBJ1-6	.
TGCAGTGCTAGAGATCGGACAGATAATCAGCCCCAGCATTTT	CSARDRTDNQPQHF	.	TRBV20-1	TRBJ1-5	.
TGTGCCAGCACCCGGACTAGCGCAGATACGCAGTATTTT	CASTRTSADTQYF	TRBD2	TRBV2	TRBJ2-3	once
TGCAGTGCAGCTCAGGGGGGGTCCAAAAACATTCAGTACTTC	CSAAQGGSKNIQYF	.	TRBV20-1	TRBJ2-4	.
TGTGCCAGCAGTTACTCCCGGAGGGGGGCCCAAATAGGTTCACCCCTCCACTTT	CASSYSRRGAQIGSPLHF	.	TRBV6-5	TRBJ1-6	few
TGTGCCAGCTCACCGGCCGGAAGGGGGCGTAATCAGCCCCAGCATTTT	CASSPAGRGRNQPQHF	TRBD1	TRBV18	TRBJ1-5	.
TGTGCCAGCAGCCAGCATCCGGGGACAGGGGGCTTTAACACCATATATTTT	CASSQHPGTGGFNTIYF	TRBD1	TRBV7-2	TRBJ1-3	.
TGCAGTGCTACTCCTAAGACTACAGGGGGAAGGTCCTATAATTCACCCCTCCACTTT	CSATPKTTGGRSYNSPLHF	TRBD1	TRBV20-1	TRBJ1-6	.
TGTGCCAGCAGTGAGGGAGCGCGGACAGATACGCAGTATTTT	CASSEGARTDTQYF	.	TRBV6-4	TRBJ2-3	.
TGTGCCACCTACGGGAACACTGAAGCTTTCTTT	CATYGNTEAFF	.	TRBV10-3	TRBJ1-1	.
TGTGCCAGCAGTTTCCAGGGGTCCTATGGCTACACCTTC	CASSFQGSYGYTF	.	TRBV12-3/TRBV12-4	TRBJ1-2	.
TGTGCCAGCAGCACTGGGACTAGCGGGGTAAGGGGGCAGTACTTC	CASSTGTSGVRGQYF	TRBD2	TRBV7-2	TRBJ2-7	.
TGCAGTGCTAGCGGAAGAGGGGGGGCAAGAAATGAGCAGTTCTTC	CSASGRGGARNEQFF	.	TRBV20-1	TRBJ2-1	few
TGCAGTGCTAGTCGTATGCAGGAAAGGTACCAAGAGACCCAGTACTTC	CSASRMQERYQETQYF	.	TRBV20-1	TRBJ2-5	.
TGCAGCGTTGAACCGGGAGGGACGTTTGATACGCAGTATTTT	CSVEPGGTFDTQYF	TRBD2	TRBV29-1	TRBJ2-3	.
TGCAGTGCGAGGACAGGGGGCGAAAGAAATCAGCCCCAGCATTTT	CSARTGGERNQPQHF	TRBD1	TRBV20-1	TRBJ1-5	few
TGTGCCAGCAGTTTACAAGCGGGGCTTGAGCAGTTCTTC	CASSLQAGLEQFF	TRBD2	TRBV27	TRBJ2-1	few
TGCAGTGCTAGACCTGTAGCCGGGGCTAATGAAAAACTGTTTTTT	CSARPVAGANEKLFF	.	TRBV20-1	TRBJ1-4	.
TGTGCCAGCAGTTTGACAGGGTTGGGGACCCAGTACTTC	CASSLTGLGTQYF	TRBD1	TRBV28	TRBJ2-5	.
TGCAGTGCGCGGACTAGCGGGAGGTACGAGCAGTACTTC	CSARTSGRYEQYF	TRBD2	TRBV20-1	TRBJ2-7	.
TGCGCCAGCAGCTTGGGCTATAGACCGGTAAACACTGAAGCTTTCTTT	CASSLGYRPVNTEAFF	.	TRBV5-1	TRBJ1-1	.
TGTGCCACCCGACCCCAACCCTCTGGAAACACCATATATTTT	CATRPQPSGNTIYF	.	TRBV28	TRBJ1-3	.
TGTGCCAGCAGCACAGGGGCAGCCCTCTCTGGAAACACCATATATTTT	CASSTGAALSGNTIYF	TRBD1	TRBV28	TRBJ1-3	.
TGCAGTGCCCCGAGGACAGGGCATGGCTACACCTTC	CSAPRTGHGYTF	TRBD1	TRBV20-1	TRBJ1-2	few
TGTGCCAGCAGCCCGCAGGGGGCCGAGACTGAAGCTTTCTTT	CASSPQGAETEAFF	TRBD1	TRBV7-9	TRBJ1-1	.
TGTGCCAGCAGCCCCGGAAGGTTTCCAGGAGAGACCCAGTACTTC	CASSPGRFPGETQYF	.	TRBV7-7	TRBJ2-5	.
TGTGCCAGCAGCCAGCTAGCACAGGGTGGGAGAGAGACCCAGTACTTC	CASSQLAQGGRETQYF	.	TRBV11-2	TRBJ2-5	.
TGTGCCACCAGCAATCCGGGGGGCTATGGCTACACCTTC	CATSNPGGYGYTF	.	TRBV15	TRBJ1-2	few
TGTGCCAGCAGCTTAAGGGGTCCTAATGAGCAGTTCTTC	CASSLRGPNEQFF	.	TRBV7-9	TRBJ2-1	.
TGTGCCTGGGCAGGGGGTAACACTGAAGCTTTCTTT	CAWAGGNTEAFF	TRBD1	TRBV30	TRBJ1-1	.
TGTGCCAGCAGCGTTCAATTACTAGGGCGGGCCTACAATGAGCAGTTCTTC	CASSVQLLGRAYNEQFF	.	TRBV5-5	TRBJ2-1	once
TGTGCCACCAGCAGAGCTCTCTCAGAGCAGTACTTC	CATSRALSEQYF	.	TRBV15	TRBJ2-7	few
TGTGCCAGCAGAAGGACAGGGGCAACCGGGGAGCTGTTTTTT	CASRRTGATGELFF	TRBD1	TRBV27	TRBJ2-2	.
TGTGCCAGCAGAGAAACGGGACAGGGCCCTGGAAACACCATATATTTT	CASRETGQGPGNTIYF	TRBD1	TRBV6-1	TRBJ1-3	.
TGTGCCAGCAGCTTAGTCGGGGTGGGAAGCAATCAGCCCCAGCATTTT	CASSLVGVGSNQPQHF	.	TRBV7-2	TRBJ1-5	.
TGTGCCACCAGCAGAGATCTAGGGGGGCTTGGAAACACCATATATTTT	CATSRDLGGLGNTIYF	.	TRBV15	TRBJ1-3	.